The 15 T cell receptor beta chains given below trace back to one sample, sequenced in a study of shared clonotypes between healthy human individuals. The data were produced by immunoSEQ multiplex PCR, yet TCRdb's version contains in-frame clones alone and is incomplete. The sample holds hundreds of thousands of clones, approximately 95% seen once. Naive-designated CD8 cells lacked CD45RO, were positively enriched for CCR7, and omitted terminally differentiated effector memory CD45RA+ cells. The source material was naive CD8+ T cells sorted from blood. Receptors were obtained from a woman younger than 45 in good health.

This chain links TRBV27 with TRBJ2-7, with a weak D call TRBD2 (5 bases). Per the germline V gene, CDR1 is MNHEY and CDR2 is SMNVEV (reference sequence). This CDR3 has 15 residues. Trimming took 2 bases from V and 2 from J, leaving 13 bases between them. The DNA of the CDR3 is TGTGCCAGCAGTTTAGGGCGGGCCCTGACCTACGAGCAGTACTTC. It translates to CASSLGRALTYEQYF.

This clone was seen once. This chain uses TRBV7-2 with TRBJ1-5; no clear D gene. Per germline, CDR1 SGHTA and CDR2 FQGNSA. The CDR3 loop spans 13 amino acids. Trimming pared 5 bases from V and 1 base from J, leaving 6 bases between. The CDR3 sequence is CASSPDSNQPQHF. The CDR3 nucleotides read TGTGCCAGCAGCCCAGACAGCAATCAGCCCCAGCATTTT.

The genes are TRBV2 and TRBJ2-7; 9 positions match TRBD1. The junction had 6 bases not matched to a gene; V was cut back by 6 bases and J by 3 bases. The CDR3 length is 14 residues. Germline V gives CDR1 SNHLY, CDR2 FYNNEI. The CDR3 protein is CASSAGQGGYEQYF. The CDR3 DNA follows: TGTGCCAGCAGCGCGGGACAGGGCGGCTACGAGCAGTACTTC.

The rearrangement joins TRBV10-3 to TRBJ2-5; 7 positions agree with TRBD1. The CDR3 has 16 residues. V trimming: 3 bases; J trimming: 4 bases; junction bases outside the gene matches: 11. The germline gives CDR1 ENHRY, CDR2 SYGVKD. The CDR3 coding sequence is TGTGCCATCAGTGATCGGACAGGATCAGGTCGAGAGACCCAGTACTTC. It translates to CAISDRTGSGRETQYF.

The rearrangement joins TRBV27 to TRBJ2-1; 8 nucleotides match TRBD2. Losses at the gene ends were 4 bases for V and 2 bases for J; bases not matched to a gene: 4. CDR3 length: 15 amino acids. Germline assignment: CDR1 MNHEY and CDR2 SMNVEV (reference sequence). The CDR3 sequence: CASSSGLGTYNEQFF. The CDR3 region has the DNA TGTGCCAGCAGTTCGGGACTAGGTACCTACAATGAGCAGTTCTTC.

The chain couples TRBV5-1 to TRBJ2-1; no reliable D call. In germline, CDR1 is SGHRS, CDR2 YFSETQ. The CDR3 covers 13 residues. Trimming removed 5 bases from V and 0 bases from J, with 6 bases in between. DNA for the CDR3: TGCGCCAGCAGTGCGGACTCCTACAATGAGCAGTTCTTC. Its protein product is CASSADSYNEQFF.

The chain carries TRBV7-6 and TRBJ2-1, with unresolved D. The CDR3 is made up of 14 amino acids. The V end lost 0 bases, the J end lost 9 bases, and 12 bases lay between the germline ends. CDR1 is SGHVS and CDR2 is FNYEAQ in the germline V gene. The CDR3 coding sequence is TGTGCCAGCAGCTTAGCGCTACAGTCTACTGAGCAGTTCTTC. It yields the protein CASSLALQSTEQFF.

The chain employs TRBV4-1 and TRBJ2-1, with D unresolved. Germline CDR1 is MGHRA and CDR2 is YSYEKL. V shed 0 bases and J shed 6 bases, with 9 bases lying between them. The CDR3 covers 14 residues. CDR3 sequence: CASSQEPPVNEQFF. CDR3 nucleotide sequence: TGCGCCAGCAGCCAAGAGCCCCCCGTCAATGAGCAGTTCTTC.

The rearrangement uses TRBV7-9 and TRBJ2-3; D ambiguous. The CDR3 has 12 amino acids. Trimming took 11 bases from V and 0 from J, leaving 9 bases between them. In germline, CDR1 is SEHNR, CDR2 FQNEAQ (reference sequence). Here the CDR3 reads CAPGSSTDTQYF. CDR3 coding DNA: TGTGCCCCCGGATCTAGCACAGATACGCAGTATTTT.

CDR3 coding DNA: TGTGCCAGCTGCCCGACAGGGGGCTCCTACGAGCAGTACTTC. Amino acids: CASCPTGGSYEQYF. The chain is built from TRBV28 and TRBJ2-7; TRBD1 matches at 9 bases. The length of the CDR3 is 14 residues. Per the germline V gene, CDR1 is MDHEN and CDR2 is SYDVKM. V was clipped by 8 bases and J by 0 bases; unmatched bases: 5. Using reference TRBV28 and TRBJ2-7 for the parts outside the CDR3, the full variable domain is DVKVTQSSRYLVKRTGEKVFLECVQDMDHENMFWYRQDPGLGLRLIYFSYDVKMKEKGDIPEGYSVSREKKERFSLILESASTNQTSMYLCASCPTGGSYEQYFGPGTRLTVT.

In its sample, this clone was seen once. V gene TRBV5-1 combines with J gene TRBJ1-3; D is uncertain. The V gene lost 1 base and the J gene lost 2 bases, with 13 bases spanning the gap. The CDR3 consists of 16 residues. Looked up from germline, CDR1 is SGHRS and CDR2 is YFSETQ. This CDR3 reads CASSLTEGNPGNTIYF. CDR3 in DNA: TGCGCCAGCAGCTTGACAGAGGGCAACCCTGGAAACACCATATATTTT.

V is TRBV27 and J is TRBJ2-7; 8 bases are shared with TRBD2. Losses at the gene ends were 2 bases for V and 3 bases for J; bases not matched to a gene: 9. The CDR3 covers 16 residues. Germline values: CDR1 MNHEY, CDR2 SMNVEV (reference sequence). DNA of the CDR3: TGTGCCAGCAGTTTAACTTGGGGCGGGAGGTACTACGAGCAGTACTTC. As protein: CASSLTWGGRYYEQYF.

The gene calls are TRBV4-2 and TRBJ1-2; weak D call: TRBD1 (6 bases). CDR1 is LGHNA and CDR2 is YNFKEQ in the germline V gene. The CDR3 has 15 residues. The germline V and J ends were trimmed by 0 bases and 4 bases, with 12 bases remaining between them. CDR3 nucleotide sequence: TGTGCCAGCAGCCAAGAGCAGGGGATTTCCTATGGCTACACCTTC. It encodes CASSQEQGISYGYTF.

J is TRBJ2-7 and V is TRBV7-9; no clear D gene. The CDR3 totals 13 residues. Germline-derived CDR1 and CDR2 are SEHNR and FQNEAQ (reference sequence). V was trimmed by 5 bases and J by 3 bases, leaving 11 bases between them. CDR3 nucleotides: TGTGCCAGCAGCCCCGACAATCTCTACGAGCAGTACTTC. Its translation: CASSPDNLYEQYF. The full variable domain, completed using reference TRBV7-9 and TRBJ2-7, is DTGVSQNPRHKITKRGQNVTFRCDPISEHNRLYWYRQTLGQGPEFLTYFQNEAQLEKSRLLSDRFSAERPKGSFSTLEIQRTEQGDSAMYLCASSPDNLYEQYFGPGTRLTVT.

The chain recombines TRBV7-9 with TRBJ2-2; TRBD1 matches at 8 bases. Per germline, CDR1 SEHNR and CDR2 FQNEAQ (reference sequence). The CDR3 contains 15 residues. Trimming took 5 bases from V and 4 from J; bases not matched to a gene: 6. CDR3 nucleotide sequence: TGTGCCAGCAGCCCACAGGGGGACCTCACCGGGGAGCTGTTTTTT. Translated, it gives CASSPQGDLTGELFF. The full variable domain, with the rest looked up from reference TRBV7-9 and TRBJ2-2, is DTGVSQNPRHKITKRGQNVTFRCDPISEHNRLYWYRQTLGQGPEFLTYFQNEAQLEKSRLLSDRFSAERPKGSFSTLEIQRTEQGDSAMYLCASSPQGDLTGELFFGEGSRLTVL.